The clone carrying this TCR beta chain occurred many times. What it binds is unknown. This record belongs to a study of T-cell reconstitution after alpha-beta-depleted transplantation in children. Study-level findings and limits: After one year, T-cell counts and TCRbeta diversity mostly came from new T cells.

The library targeted TCRbeta and was prepared with unique molecular identifiers. A single record per CDR3 protein comes from TCRdb applying MiXCR to the PCR reads. The sample lists 190,000 or so distinct CDR3 sequences; 5.5% to 7% were seen once. The source is a girl less than two years old with combined immunodeficiency, due to receive a stem cell transplant. Specimen: PBMCs, collected before TCRalphabeta/CD19-depleted stem cell transplant.

CDR3 in amino acids: CAVTGDPSFGEAFF. CDR3 nucleotide sequence: TGTGCCGTTACAGGGGACCCTTCATTTGGTGAAGCTTTCTTT. The rearrangement uses TRBV11-3 and TRBJ1-1, with 7 positions matching TRBD1. The CDR3 runs to 14 residues. V lost 11 bases to trimming and J lost 7 bases; unmatched junction nucleotides: 16. Germline CDR1 is SGHNT and CDR2 is YENEEA.